These 20 T cell receptor beta chains originate from one sample sequenced in a study of cytomegalovirus exposure and HLA in healthy donors. The PCR made use of 60 Vbeta and 13 Jbeta primers. The data were produced by immunoSEQ multiplex PCR, yet TCRdb's version contains in-frame clones alone and is incomplete. The profile shows some 110,000 clones, 60% to 85% of them singletons. Sequencing used PBMCs. These receptors all stem from a woman aged 18-35 years in good health and CMV-seropositive.

This chain joins TRBV6-6 and TRBJ2-7; 7 bases are a match to TRBD2. Germline CDR1 reads MNHNY; CDR2 reads SVGAGI (reference sequence). The CDR3 runs 14 residues. Trimming cost V 5 bases and J 0 bases; bases outside gene matches: 4. The CDR3 region is CASSQTSVSYEQYF. DNA of the CDR3: TGTGCCAGCAGTCAAACTAGCGTCTCCTACGAGCAGTACTTC.

This clone has just one count. The chain uses TRBV2 and TRBJ2-7; 7 positions agree with TRBD2. The CDR3 covers 14 residues. The V segment lost 3 bases and the J segment 0 bases; nucleotides outside the gene matches: 2. Germline V CDR1 and CDR2: SNHLY, FYNNEI. Here the CDR3 reads CASSDWEGSYEQYF. CDR3 nucleotide sequence: TGTGCCAGCAGTGACTGGGAGGGCTCCTACGAGCAGTACTTC.

This clone has just a few counts. The chain uses TRBV20-1 and TRBJ2-3; TRBD1 is a possible D gene (5 bases). The V end lost 5 bases, the J end lost 6 bases, and 6 bases lay between the germline ends. The germline CDR1 and CDR2 sequences are DFQATT and SNEGSKA (reference sequence). This CDR3 is 10 amino acids long. For the CDR3, the DNA is TGCAGTGCTGGGGCCGATACGCAGTATTTT. It translates to CSAGADTQYF.

V usage is TRBV29-1 and J usage is TRBJ1-1; 7 nucleotides line up with TRBD1. Per the germline V gene, CDR1 is SQVTM and CDR2 is ANQGSEA. V gave up 6 bases and J gave up 0 bases; unmatched junction bases: 4. CDR3 length: 13 amino acids. CDR3 coding DNA: TGCAGCGTCATGAGGGGGCTGAACACTGAAGCTTTCTTT. This encodes CSVMRGLNTEAFF.

The chain couples TRBV5-1 to TRBJ2-1; weak D call: TRBD1 (6 bases). The CDR3 runs to 15 residues. CDR1 is SGHRS, CDR2 YFSETQ, per germline. V was trimmed by 4 bases and J by 8 bases, leaving 19 bases between them. DNA of the CDR3: TGCGCCAGCAGCCTCGACGGGCTCTCAGGGGATGAGCAGTTCTTC. This sequence encodes CASSLDGLSGDEQFF.

The rearrangement joins TRBV19 to TRBJ1-2, with TRBD1 identical over 8 bases. V trimming: 5 bases; J trimming: 6 bases; junction bases outside the gene matches: 8. The CDR3 is 14 amino acids. The germline V gene encodes CDR1 LNHDA and CDR2 SQIVND (reference sequence). In nucleotides, the CDR3 is TGTGCCAGTAGTCGTTATGGACAGGGCGATGGCTACACCTTC. Amino acids: CASSRYGQGDGYTF.

The chain has TRBV25-1 and TRBJ1-3, with a tentative D call TRBD1 (5 bases). The germline gives CDR1 MGHDK, CDR2 SYGVNS. The CDR3 runs 12 residues. V lost 1 base, J lost 8 bases, and 6 bases lay in between. This CDR3 reads CASSEWGHTIYF. DNA for the CDR3: TGTGCCAGCAGTGAATGGGGCCACACCATATATTTT.

The chain uses TRBV2 and TRBJ2-1, with TRBD2 matching 9 bases. Germline CDR1 and CDR2: SNHLY and FYNNEI. The CDR3 sequence is 18 residues long. Trimming cost V 7 bases and J 0 bases; bases outside gene matches: 13. Here the CDR3 DNA reads TGTGCCAGCATCTTGGTAGCGGGAGCGCAAAGCTCCTACAATGAGCAGTTCTTC. Amino acids: CASILVAGAQSSYNEQFF.

This clone was observed a few times. This chain joins TRBV5-1 and TRBJ1-3; D remains unclear. Germline-derived CDR1 and CDR2 are SGHRS and YFSETQ. The CDR3 extends over 15 amino acids. V gave up 1 base and J gave up 0 bases, with 8 bases separating them. This CDR3 reads CASSLQGSSGNTIYF. CDR3 DNA: TGCGCCAGCAGCTTGCAAGGGAGCTCTGGAAACACCATATATTTT.

The table lists this clone with a few counts. The V gene is TRBV9, the J gene TRBJ2-2; 12 bases align to TRBD2. The CDR3 has 14 residues. CDR1 is SGDLS, CDR2 YYNGEE, per germline. Trimming took 7 bases from V and 7 from J; bases not matched to a gene: 5. The chain's CDR3 is CASGLAGGSGELFF. DNA of the CDR3: TGTGCCAGCGGGCTAGCGGGAGGGAGCGGGGAGCTGTTTTTT. The full variable domain, its missing parts supplied by reference TRBV9 and TRBJ2-2, is DSGVTQTPKHLITATGQRVTLRCSPRSGDLSVYWYQQSLDQGLQFLIQYYNGEERAKGNILERFSAQQFPDLHSELNLSSLELGDSALYFCASGLAGGSGELFFGEGSRLTVL.

This clone came up a few times. This rearrangement joins TRBV30 to TRBJ1-6; D remains unclear. CDR3 length: 16 residues. Trimming removed 4 bases from V and 6 bases from J, with 19 bases in between. Germline-derived CDR1 and CDR2 are GTSNPN and SVGIG (reference sequence). This chain's CDR3 is CAWKVAGVWVNSPLHF. CDR3 nucleotides: TGTGCCTGGAAAGTGGCAGGTGTATGGGTTAATTCACCCCTCCACTTT.

The chain has TRBV5-4 and TRBJ2-3; no reliable D call. Germline assignment: CDR1 SGHNT and CDR2 YYREEE (reference sequence). V gave up 1 base and J gave up 3 bases, with 12 bases separating them. The CDR3 runs to 15 residues. CDR3 sequence: CASSLYKRETDTQYF. The CDR3 DNA reads TGTGCCAGCAGCTTGTATAAGCGCGAGACAGATACGCAGTATTTT.

V gene TRBV7-8 combines with J gene TRBJ2-1, with 7 bases matching TRBD2. The CDR3 runs to 14 residues. Trimming removed 4 bases from V and 7 bases from J; junction bases left unmatched: 7. Germline CDR1 SGHVS, CDR2 FQNEAQ. The DNA of the CDR3 is TGTGCCAGCAGCTATGCGGGAGAGGGGAATGAGCAGTTCTTC. Amino acids: CASSYAGEGNEQFF.

V and J are TRBV27 and TRBJ2-1; 10 bases fit TRBD2. CDR1 MNHEY and CDR2 SMNVEV come from the germline V gene (reference sequence). The V gene end was trimmed by 5 bases and the J gene end by 7 bases; junction bases not matched to a gene: 8. CDR3 length: 15 residues. The CDR3 region has the DNA TGTGCCAGCAGTCCAAATCTAGCGGGGGCTAATGAGCAGTTCTTC. Translation: CASSPNLAGANEQFF.

The rearrangement links TRBV7-9 to TRBJ2-7; 8 bases align to TRBD2. The CDR3 has 14 amino acids. J was trimmed by 6 bases and V by 5 bases; bases with no gene match: 9. CDR1 is SEHNR and CDR2 is FQNEAQ in the germline V gene (reference sequence). CDR3 region: CASSRPGLVSEQYF. CDR3 coding DNA: TGTGCCAGCAGCAGACCGGGACTAGTTTCCGAGCAGTACTTC.

The chain combines TRBV27 with TRBJ2-7; perhaps TRBD2 as D (6 bases). This CDR3 spans 14 amino acids. CDR1 is MNHEY, CDR2 SMNVEV, per germline (reference sequence). V was pared by 5 bases and J by 3 bases, with 14 bases between. CDR3 in amino acids: CASSAGTGDYEQYF. In DNA, the CDR3 is TGTGCCAGCAGTGCCGGGACGGGGGACTACGAGCAGTACTTC.

The chain employs TRBV7-9 and TRBJ1-1; 7 bases are shared with TRBD1. The CDR3 sequence is 13 residues long. Germline CDR1 SEHNR, CDR2 FQNEAQ (reference sequence). V lost 2 bases and J lost 4; bases outside the gene matches: 1. CDR3 in amino acids: CASSLQGVTEAFF. DNA of the CDR3: TGTGCCAGCAGCTTACAGGGGGTCACTGAAGCTTTCTTT. Variable domain in full (rest from reference TRBV7-9 and TRBJ1-1): DTGVSQNPRHKITKRGQNVTFRCDPISEHNRLYWYRQTLGQGPEFLTYFQNEAQLEKSRLLSDRFSAERPKGSFSTLEIQRTEQGDSAMYLCASSLQGVTEAFFGQGTRLTVV.

The J gene is TRBJ2-3, the V gene TRBV28, with D possibly TRBD2 on 6 matching bases. Germline V lookup: CDR1 MDHEN, CDR2 SYDVKM. Deletions cut 2 bases from V and 4 bases from J, with 10 bases between. This CDR3 is 14 amino acids long. CDR3 sequence reads: CASSLTSGADTQYF. The CDR3 DNA reads as TGTGCCAGCAGTTTAACCTCGGGAGCAGATACGCAGTATTTT.

This chain joins TRBV7-9 and TRBJ1-2, with D possibly matching TRBD1 (5 bases). The length of the CDR3 is 14 residues. Trimming pared 4 bases from V and 4 bases from J, leaving 13 bases between. The germline V gene encodes CDR1 SEHNR and CDR2 FQNEAQ (reference sequence). The CDR3 protein is CASSSEGLGYGYTF. CDR3 nucleotide sequence: TGTGCCAGCAGCTCGGAGGGGTTAGGCTATGGCTACACCTTC.

The J gene is TRBJ2-2, the V gene TRBV18; 10 nucleotides align to TRBD1. There are 15 residues in the CDR3. The germline V gene encodes CDR1 KGHSH and CDR2 LQKENI. The trim removed 6 bases at V and 1 base at J, leaving 2 bases unmatched. DNA for the CDR3: TGTGCCAGCTCTTGGACAGGGGGGAACACCGGGGAGCTGTTTTTT. As protein: CASSWTGGNTGELFF.